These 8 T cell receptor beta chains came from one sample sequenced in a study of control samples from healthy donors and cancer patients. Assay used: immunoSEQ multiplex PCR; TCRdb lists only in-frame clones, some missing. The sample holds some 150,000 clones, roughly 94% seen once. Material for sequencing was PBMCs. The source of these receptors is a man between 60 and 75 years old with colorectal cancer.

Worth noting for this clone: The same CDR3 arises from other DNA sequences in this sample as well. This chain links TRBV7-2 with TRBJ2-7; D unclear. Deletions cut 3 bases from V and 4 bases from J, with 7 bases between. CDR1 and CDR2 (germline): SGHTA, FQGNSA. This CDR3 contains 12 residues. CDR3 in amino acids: CASSLTGYEQYF. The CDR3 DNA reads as TGTGCCAGCAGCTTGACCGGGTACGAGCAGTACTTC.

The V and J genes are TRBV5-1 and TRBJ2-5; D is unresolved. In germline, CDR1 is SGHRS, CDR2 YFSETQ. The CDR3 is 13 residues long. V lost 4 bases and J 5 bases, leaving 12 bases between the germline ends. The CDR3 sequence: CASSPLSPETQYF. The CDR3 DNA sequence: TGCGCCAGCAGCCCTCTCTCCCCTGAGACCCAGTACTTC.

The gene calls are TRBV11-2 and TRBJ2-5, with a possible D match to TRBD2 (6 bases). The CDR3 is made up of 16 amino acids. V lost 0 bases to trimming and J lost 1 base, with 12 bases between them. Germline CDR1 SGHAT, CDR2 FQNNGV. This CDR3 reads CASSLDPGGLQETQYF. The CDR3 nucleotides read TGTGCCAGCAGCTTAGATCCCGGGGGTCTCCAAGAGACCCAGTACTTC. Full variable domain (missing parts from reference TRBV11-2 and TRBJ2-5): EAGVAQSPRYKIIEKRQSVAFWCNPISGHATLYWYQQILGQGPKLLIQFQNNGVVDDSQLPKDRFSAERLKGVDSTLKIQPAKLEDSAVYLCASSLDPGGLQETQYFGPGTRLLVL.

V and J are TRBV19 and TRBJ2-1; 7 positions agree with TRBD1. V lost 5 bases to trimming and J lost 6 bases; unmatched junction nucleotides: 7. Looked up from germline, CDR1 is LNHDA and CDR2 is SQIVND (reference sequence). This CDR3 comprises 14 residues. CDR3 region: CASSPGQAPNEQFF. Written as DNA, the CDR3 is TGTGCCAGTAGTCCAGGACAGGCACCCAATGAGCAGTTCTTC.

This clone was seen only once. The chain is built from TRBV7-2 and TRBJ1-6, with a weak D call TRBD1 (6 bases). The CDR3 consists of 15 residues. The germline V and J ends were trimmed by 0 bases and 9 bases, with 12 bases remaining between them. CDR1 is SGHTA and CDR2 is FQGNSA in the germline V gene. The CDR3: CASSLARGQGSPLHF. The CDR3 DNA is TGTGCCAGCAGCTTAGCGCGGGGGCAGGGTTCACCCCTCCACTTT.

The chain's CDR3 is CASSIGRGNSGNTIYF. In DNA form, the CDR3 reads TGTGCCAGTAGTATCGGCAGGGGGAACTCTGGAAACACCATATATTTT. This chain joins TRBV19 and TRBJ1-3, with 7 bases matching TRBD1. Germline CDR1 LNHDA, CDR2 SQIVND (reference sequence). After removal of 3 bases from V and 0 bases from J, the junction contained 5 bases not matched to a gene. This CDR3 has 16 amino acids.

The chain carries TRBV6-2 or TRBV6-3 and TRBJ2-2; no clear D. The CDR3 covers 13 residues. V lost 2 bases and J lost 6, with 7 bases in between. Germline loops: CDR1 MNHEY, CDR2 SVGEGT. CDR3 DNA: TGTGCCAGCAGTTACAGTTTCGCCGGGGAGCTGTTTTTT. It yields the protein CASSYSFAGELFF.

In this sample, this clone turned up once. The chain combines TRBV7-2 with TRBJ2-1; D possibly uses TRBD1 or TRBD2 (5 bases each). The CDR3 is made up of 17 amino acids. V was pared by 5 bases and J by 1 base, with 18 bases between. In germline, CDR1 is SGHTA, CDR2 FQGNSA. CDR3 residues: CASSHRDGSWSYNEQFF. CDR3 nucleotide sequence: TGTGCCAGCAGCCACCGGGACGGTTCGTGGTCCTACAATGAGCAGTTCTTC.